This TCR beta chain appears in the sequencing data of a study of cytomegalovirus exposure and HLA in healthy donors (dated by TCRdb to between 2016 and 2019). In terms of the full investigation: An earlier analysis of about 560 of the donors reported about 300 Gb of sequence data and 117 million unique TCR beta sequences obtained from around 170 million T cells. About 320 gigabases of sequencing data and roughly 90 million unique TCR sequences were included in an early release covering around 650 HLA-typed donors. Of the roughly 400 genotyped donors, approximately 83% fell in the genetic ancestry cluster associated with self-reported Caucasian donors. The study was designed to test whether signatures of past pathogen exposure could be identified by cataloging public T cell receptors. The study used immunosequencing to profile the T cell repertoires of approximately 630 subjects and linked those repertoires to cytomegalovirus serostatus. Along with the approximately 670-subject first cohort, a separate validation cohort of over a hundred different subjects was used. To predict cytomegalovirus infection status, the study brought together high-throughput TCR immunosequencing, statistical association of individual TCRs with disease status, and machine learning. In a later analysis, previously published TCR beta repertoires from hundreds of donors were re-analyzed and high-resolution HLA genotyping was added so that TCR occurrence patterns could be studied. The later analysis used no new phenotypic data to find candidate immune exposures, relying instead on TCR beta sequences and their occurrence across donors. An earlier analysis of 587 of the donors used high-throughput TCR beta sequencing to judge whether each TCR beta V gene segment behaved as functional or pseudogenic. Donor age, sex, ethnicity and CMV serostatus were collected together with the repertoire data. Genome-wide SNP genotypes for about 55% of the roughly 670 donors were used in a later genetic analysis, which treated that subset as a discovery cohort. Every discovery cohort repertoire had been produced on one sequencing platform. Both class I and class II loci were covered by HLA typing, at four-digit resolution. Typing coverage differed by locus: A, B, C, DRB1 and DQB1 were typed in about 620-640 donors, DQA1 in about 500, DPA1 in some 570, and DPB1 in roughly 450. Roughly five DR-DQ haplotypes were handled as single units for association and clustering, since linkage in the cohort was strong. Among a few hundred genotyped donors of the cohort, an average of 235,054 unique TCR beta nucleotide sequences were sequenced per donor, roughly 20% of them non-productive.

In the case of this clone: Its antigen remains undetermined. No clone much larger than this one lies a single base away; base qualities are absent.

Overall results and qualifications from the work: Across donors, most TCR sequences were observed very rarely, whereas some public TCRs were present in many individuals. The authors suggested that the approach could potentially be extended to other disease states and immunological phenotypes. Linkage disequilibrium might explain the correlated functional status among segregating V segments, but an unknown experimental factor could not be excluded. CMV serostatus was the only immune exposure information available for the cohort. Some IMGT-functional V segments, including TRBV6-2 and TRBV6-3, could not be distinguished by the 87-base-pair reads and were therefore excluded. According to a later analysis, TCR association rates differed among HLA loci, with DRB1 alleles showing the most associated TCRs and HLA-C alleles showing the fewest. Compared with the approximately 670-donor mean, donors in an Asian-associated ancestry cluster had fewer N-insertions in productive TCRs, according to a later genetic analysis. The presence/absence analyses assumed that sequencing depth was roughly uniform across donors, and that assumption may not be true. Because counts were too low, about 15 rarely observed V segments, including chromosome 9 orphons, were left out of the earlier analysis of several hundred of the donors. The classifier was reported to diagnose cytomegalovirus status with high specificity and sensitivity in both the original and validation cohorts. Several of the top co-occurrence clusters appeared to be linked to parvovirus B19, influenza, CMV and Epstein-Barr virus, according to a later analysis. A few of the identified cytomegalovirus-associated TCR beta chains were confirmed in vitro to be specific for cytomegalovirus antigens. Compared with equally common non-associated chains, HLA-associated TCR beta chains in a later analysis were more clonally expanded and had lower generation probabilities. The study gave a list of about 160 TCR beta chains associated with cytomegalovirus. This cohort had only TCR beta chains sequenced, and the lack of alpha or paired-chain data limited which features could be detected. Assigning TCR associations to individual alleles was difficult when HLA alleles, especially DR and DQ, strongly co-occurred. An association between a missense DCLRE1C variant and V-gene and J-gene trimming of TCR beta chains was found in a later genetic analysis and replicated in an independent cohort. A further reported finding was that TCR beta sequences accurately predicted the HLA-A and HLA-B alleles for most subjects in the first cohort. Because HLA typing was unavailable for some donors at each locus, only the typed subset was used in association tests. The sequencing pipeline was judged likely to have produced a cluster of highly shared sequence variants as a technical artifact. In an earlier analysis of about 540 of the donors, most TCR beta V segments were observed in productive rearrangements about 87% or about 30% of the time, broadly matching IMGT annotations. In a later analysis, most CMV-associated TCR beta chains were found to appear HLA-restricted, with HLA associations seemingly driven largely by CMV exposure. In a later analysis, around 17,000 TCR beta sequences were associated with specific HLA alleles at a false discovery rate of 0.05.

From cysteine to phenylalanine, the CDR3 is 15 amino acids long. Only the CDR3 region is kept as DNA, spanning 45 bases read in frame from base 1. Sequences SQVTM (CDR1) and ANQGSEA (CDR2) are obtained from the germline V gene. Trimming at the junction amounts to 6 bases on V and 3 bases on J, and the germline ends lie 21 bases apart. Libraries were made using the immunoSEQ multiplex PCR assay. The multiplex PCR relied on a mix of 60 forward primers for TCR Vbeta segments and 13 reverse primers for TCR Jbeta segments. The CDR3 region of rearranged TCR beta genes was amplified from genomic DNA by a multiplex PCR assay. The Illumina HiSeq System was used to sequence the amplified TCR beta libraries as 87-base-pair reads. As for the authors' bioinformatics: In a later analysis, tens of millions of unique TCR beta chains were counted across the 690 or so repertoires, and roughly 11 million of these chains were shared by at least two donors. Raw reads were error-corrected and collapsed into unique sequences by a nearest-neighbor algorithm in which closely related sequences were merged to remove PCR and sequencing errors. V, D and J gene segments were assigned by aligning CDR3 sequences to IMGT reference sequences. For a sequence to be retained, a match of at least six nucleotides was required to both a V gene segment and a J gene segment. Rearrangements were classified as productive when the CDR3 lacked stop codons and remained in frame with V and J, and all other rearrangements were classified as non-productive. CDR3 was defined by IMGT convention, running from the second conserved V-encoded cysteine to the conserved J-encoded phenylalanine. Sequences without an unambiguous match to a single V gene segment were excluded from the earlier analysis of a few hundred of the donors. An earlier analysis of several hundred of the donors called V segments functional above 56.7% productive rearrangements and segregating when the between-donor standard deviation exceeded 5%. A statistical classification framework was built for diagnosing cytomegalovirus status from the catalog of TCR beta chain sequences. A later analysis assigned V and J genes by comparing TCR nucleotide sequences with IMGT/GENE-DB human TR gene sequences. A later analysis assigned CDR3 sequences and most-parsimonious VDJ recombination scenarios with the TCRdist pipeline. In a later analysis, each TCR beta chain was defined by its CDR3 amino acid sequence together with its V-gene family, and reads lacking a unique V-gene family were excluded. In a later analysis, nearly 600 highly shared, low-generation-probability nucleotide sequences were removed to address suspected cross-contamination and a sequencing artifact. In a later analysis, a clonal expansion index was calculated for each public chain from normalized within-repertoire ranks of inferred template counts. In a later analysis, generation probabilities were computed with a VDJ recombination model fitted to out-of-frame rearrangements, and the resulting probabilities were checked against IGoR. Hypergeometric tests were used in a later analysis to score TCR-TCR, TCR-HLA and TCR-CMV co-occurrence, with a repertoire-size bias correction applied to the TCR pairs. False discovery rates were estimated in a later analysis by permuting HLA or CMV assignments 20 times. In a later analysis, co-occurring TCRs were grouped using DBSCAN, with TCRdist sequence similarity added in when clustering inside HLA-allele-positive subsets. Repertoires with fewer than 30,000 or more than 120,000 public chains, plus five repertoires with anomalous nucleotide sharing, were excluded from co-occurrence clustering. TCRdb stores this immuneACCESS table with in-frame sequences only. Part of the clones is absent; in the studies checked, under half of the shortfall reflects unresolved V genes, and no reason is known for the rest. For V, J and clone size, that table is used; D and trimming come from the DNA. The sample records tens of thousands of clones, 55% to 70% of which are singletons. The biggest ten clones account for about 5.4% of the sample.

In total, more than 500 healthy bone marrow donors made up the cohort. At the time of sampling, every cohort member was nominally healthy, though immune exposures that went unrecorded were likely present. The donor tested CMV seropositive and was one of the 289 seropositive cohort members. A peripheral blood sample was collected from each donor, and TCR beta sequencing was performed on peripheral blood mononuclear cells. The Qiagen DNeasy Blood Extraction Kit was used to extract genomic DNA from the blood cell samples. The sequence is built from TRBV29-1 and TRBJ2-7; D gene: possibly TRBD1, on 6 matching bases. The sequenced material came from PBMCs. This sequence originates from a boy younger than 18 in good health and CMV-seropositive. The CDR3 in this case is CSVSVLPGTYYEQYF. The nucleotide sequence is TGCAGCGTATCAGTCTTACCCGGGACATACTACGAGCAGTACTTC.